This TCR beta chain was identified in a study of shared clonotypes between healthy human individuals. Regarding this clone: Its antigen is as yet unknown.

Researchers divided each subset's genomic DNA evenly across several immunoSEQ plates. Repertoires were generated with immunoSEQ multiplex PCR, while TCRdb's copy carries only in-frame clones and drops some. Among fewer than 700,000 clones, about 95% were seen once, and the ten largest hold approximately 0.11%. Naive CD8 cells comprised CD45RO-negative, CCR7-positively selected cells, excluding terminally differentiated effector memory CD45RA+ cells. Every donor was a Caucasian adult from Nashville, Tennessee. General study findings and limits: Rarefaction exposed incomplete sorted-subset sequencing despite large depth. Naive subsets tended to show greater estimated richness than memory subsets.

Per germline, CDR1 GTSNPN and CDR2 SVGIG (reference sequence). V was clipped by 1 base and J by 2 bases; unmatched bases: 4. The CDR3 is made up of 14 amino acids. The material sequenced was naive CD8+ T cells sorted from blood. The chain links TRBV30 to TRBJ2-7; TRBD2 agrees at 8 bases. The clonotype was recovered from a woman aged 25 to 39 in good health. This CDR3 reads CAWSAVAGTYEQYF. The CDR3 DNA sequence: TGTGCCTGGAGTGCGGTAGCGGGGACCTACGAGCAGTACTTC.